This entry is about one TCR beta chain. Many counts were recorded for this clonotype. Its antigen is still unknown. No qualities accompany the bases; no much larger clone lies one base away. Taken with the paper, the label for time point translates to: persistent/refractory GD, antithyroid drugs over 5 years with positive TRAb. RNA was extracted from PBMCs in TRIzol for both TCR sequencing and RNA sequencing. The diagnosis of Graves' disease was made according to American Thyroid Association guidelines. Patients for the study were recruited at an endocrinology department in Xi'an, China. From each patient, approximately 9.9 milliliters of peripheral blood was collected into an EDTA anticoagulant tube. Ficoll Paque Plus density gradient separation was used to isolate PBMCs, and no further T cell sorting was done. RNA quality was checked with an Agilent 2100 Bioanalyzer and agarose gel, and concentration with a NanoDrop 2000.

This specimen comes from a study of regulatory T cells in long-lasting Graves disease (dated by TCRdb to the early 2020s). Describing the broader study: Persistent Graves' disease was defined as antithyroid drug treatment for over 5 years with persistently positive TSH receptor autoantibodies. This study used TCR sequencing and RNA sequencing of peripheral blood to compare persistent Graves' disease patients against newly diagnosed Graves' disease patients. The study was conducted in China and was registered as a clinical trial. A total of around 35 samples underwent TCR sequencing, from about 13 patients with persistent Graves' disease and 20 or so patients with newly diagnosed Graves' disease. In the clinical cohort, patients with persistent Graves' disease had used antithyroid drugs for an average of approximately eleven years.

Library creation used multiplex PCR. The data were produced on an Illumina HiSeq 4000. To build TCR beta libraries, CDR3 regions were amplified by Arm-PCR using iRepertoire HTBI primers. Before sequencing, the PCR products underwent gel purification. In the original analysis: Gene usage analysis of CDR3 amino acid clonotypes relied on the approximately 60 TRBV and 13 to 15 TRBJ segments identified across samples. Filtered high-quality paired reads were merged into contigs using COPE and FqMerger. BLAST was used to align contigs to IMGT TRBV, TRBD and TRBJ reference genes, and CDR3 was defined according to IMGT. Clonotypes above 0.1% frequency were classified as highly expanded clones. Shannon entropy was used to measure repertoire diversity, and the Gini coefficient was used to measure V-J evenness. Clonotypes shared by more than one individual were considered public. TCRdb applied fastp at Q25 and MiXCR to the public reads, then kept only in-frame beta chains. Duplicate CDR3 protein sequences are folded into a single record with the most common DNA and genes. TCRdb, rather than the study authors, made the V and J calls. The sample table contains about 400,000 distinct CDR3 sequences; only one count was recorded for around 20% of them. Jointly, the top ten make up less than 25% of the sample.

The germline V end is reduced by 2 bases and the J end by 1 base; junction bases left unmatched: 9. There are 17 amino acids in the CDR3, from cysteine to phenylalanine inclusive. The kept DNA is CDR3 alone, 51 bases in frame from the first base. CDR1 and CDR2 are drawn from the germline V gene (reference sequence): MNHEY, SMNVEV. Here is what the overall study found, with its caveats: Persistent Graves' disease patients showed lower TCR Shannon entropy and fewer highly expanded clones than newly diagnosed patients, suggesting clonal expansion. A larger number of public clonotypes was shared among persistent patients (fewer than 3,000) than among newly diagnosed patients (about 990). Sequencing and analysis were limited to the TCR beta chain. As a limitation, the authors acknowledged that the small sample size may reduce accuracy. Peripheral blood alone was examined, since thyroid tissue, which constituted the primary lesion, could not be accessed. Preferential use of TRBV28, TRBJ1-2 and TRBJ2-5 was observed in persistent disease, whereas TRBV20-1 and TRBJ2-1 were favored in newly diagnosed disease.

The origin of this receptor is a female donor with Graves disease. The chain employs TRBV27 and TRBJ2-5; a stretch of 8 junction bases matches TRBD1. The starting material was peripheral blood mononuclear cells (PBMCs), obtained when the disease was refractory, from a patient treated with antithyroid drugs. The DNA is as follows: TGTGCCAGCAGTTTAAAAGCCCGACAGGGGCCCCAAGAGACCCAGTACTTC. This sequence encodes CASSLKARQGPQETQYF.